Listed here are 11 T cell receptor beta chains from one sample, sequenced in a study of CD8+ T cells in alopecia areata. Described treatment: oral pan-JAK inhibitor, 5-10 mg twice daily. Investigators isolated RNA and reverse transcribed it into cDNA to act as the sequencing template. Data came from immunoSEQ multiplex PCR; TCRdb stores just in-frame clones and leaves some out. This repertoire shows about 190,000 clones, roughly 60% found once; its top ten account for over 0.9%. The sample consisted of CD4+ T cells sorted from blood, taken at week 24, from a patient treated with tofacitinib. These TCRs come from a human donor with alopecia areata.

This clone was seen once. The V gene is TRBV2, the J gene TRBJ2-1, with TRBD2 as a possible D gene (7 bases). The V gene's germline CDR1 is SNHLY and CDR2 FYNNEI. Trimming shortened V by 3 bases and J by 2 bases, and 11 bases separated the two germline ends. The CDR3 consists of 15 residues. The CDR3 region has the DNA TGTGCCAGCAGTGATGGGGGGGCTGCCTACAATGAGCAGTTCTTC. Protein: CASSDGGAAYNEQFF.

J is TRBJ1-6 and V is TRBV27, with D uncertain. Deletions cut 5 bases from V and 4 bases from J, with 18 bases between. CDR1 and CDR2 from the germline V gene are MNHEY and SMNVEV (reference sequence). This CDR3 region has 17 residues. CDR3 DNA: TGTGCCAGCAGTCCTCGTCTCCAGCAGGCATATAATTCACCCCTCCACTTT. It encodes CASSPRLQQAYNSPLHF.

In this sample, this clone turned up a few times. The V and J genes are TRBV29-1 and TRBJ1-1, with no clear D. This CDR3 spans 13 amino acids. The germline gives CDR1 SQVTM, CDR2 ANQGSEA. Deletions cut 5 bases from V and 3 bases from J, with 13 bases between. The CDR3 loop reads CSVLRLSDTEAFF. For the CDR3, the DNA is TGCAGCGTTCTTCGGCTCTCGGACACTGAAGCTTTCTTT.

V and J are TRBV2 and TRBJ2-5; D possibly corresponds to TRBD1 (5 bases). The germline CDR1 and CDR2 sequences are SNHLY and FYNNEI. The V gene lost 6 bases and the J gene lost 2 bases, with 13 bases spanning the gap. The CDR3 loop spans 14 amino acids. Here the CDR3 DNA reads TGTGCCAGCAGCCACCAGGGAACACAAGAGACCCAGTACTTC. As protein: CASSHQGTQETQYF. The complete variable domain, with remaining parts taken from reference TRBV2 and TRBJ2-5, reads EPEVTQTPSHQVTQMGQEVILRCVPISNHLYFYWYRQILGQKVEFLVSFYNNEISEKSEIFDDQFSVERPDGSNFTLKIRSTKLEDSAMYFCASSHQGTQETQYFGPGTRLLVL.

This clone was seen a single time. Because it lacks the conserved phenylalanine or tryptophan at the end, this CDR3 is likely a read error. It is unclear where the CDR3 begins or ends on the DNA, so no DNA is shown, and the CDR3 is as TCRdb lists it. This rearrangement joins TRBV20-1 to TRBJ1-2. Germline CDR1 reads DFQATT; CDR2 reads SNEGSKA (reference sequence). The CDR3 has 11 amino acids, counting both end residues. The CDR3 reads CSARVPGRATL.

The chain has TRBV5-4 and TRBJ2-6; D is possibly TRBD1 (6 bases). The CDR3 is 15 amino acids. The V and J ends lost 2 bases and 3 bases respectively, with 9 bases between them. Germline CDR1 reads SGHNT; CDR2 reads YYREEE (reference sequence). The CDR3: CASSFTGFGANVLTF. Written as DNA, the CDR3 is TGTGCCAGCAGCTTTACAGGGTTTGGGGCCAACGTCCTGACTTTC. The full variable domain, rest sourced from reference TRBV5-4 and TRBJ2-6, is ETGVTQSPTHLIKTRGQQVTLRCSSQSGHNTVSWYQQALGQGPQFIFQYYREEENGRGNFPPRFSGLQFPNYSSELNVNALELDDSALYLCASSFTGFGANVLTFGAGSRLTVL.

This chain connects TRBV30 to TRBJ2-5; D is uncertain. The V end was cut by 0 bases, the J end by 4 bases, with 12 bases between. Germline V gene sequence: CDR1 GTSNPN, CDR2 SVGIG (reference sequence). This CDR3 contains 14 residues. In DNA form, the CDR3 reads TGTGCCTGGAGTGTATTTTCTTGGGGAGAGACCCAGTACTTC. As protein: CAWSVFSWGETQYF.

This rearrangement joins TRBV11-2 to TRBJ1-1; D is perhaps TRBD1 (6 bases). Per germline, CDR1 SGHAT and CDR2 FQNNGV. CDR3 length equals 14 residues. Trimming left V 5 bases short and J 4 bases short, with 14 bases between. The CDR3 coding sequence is TGTGCCAGCAGCCGACAGGCCCAACGCACTGAAGCTTTCTTT. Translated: CASSRQAQRTEAFF.

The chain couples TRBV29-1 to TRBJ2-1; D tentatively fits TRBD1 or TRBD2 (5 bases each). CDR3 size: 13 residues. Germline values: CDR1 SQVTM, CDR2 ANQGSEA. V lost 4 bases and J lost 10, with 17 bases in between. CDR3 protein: CSVAPNRDGEQFF. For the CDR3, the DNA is TGCAGCGTTGCACCCAATCGGGACGGCGAGCAGTTCTTC.

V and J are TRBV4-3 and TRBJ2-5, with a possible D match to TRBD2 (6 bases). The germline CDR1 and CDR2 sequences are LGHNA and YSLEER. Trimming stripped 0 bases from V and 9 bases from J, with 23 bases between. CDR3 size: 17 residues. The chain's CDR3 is CASSQDALGGVRWAQYF. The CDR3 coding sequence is TGCGCCAGCAGCCAAGATGCCCTCGGCGGGGTCCGATGGGCCCAGTACTTC.

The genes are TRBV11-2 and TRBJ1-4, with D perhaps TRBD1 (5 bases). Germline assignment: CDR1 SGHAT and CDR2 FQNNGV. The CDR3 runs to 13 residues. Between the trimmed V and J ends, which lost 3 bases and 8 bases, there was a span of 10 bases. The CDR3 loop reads CASSLGDREKLFF. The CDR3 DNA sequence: TGTGCCAGCAGCTTGGGGGATCGAGAAAAACTGTTTTTT.